The clone carrying this TCR beta chain was detected once. Sequenced by immunoSEQ multiplex PCR; TCRdb stores in-frame clones only, minus some. The repertoire consists of tens of thousands of clones, with approximately 85% occurring once and the leading ten covering over 9.5%. This specimen comes from a study of T cell responses to AZD1222 COVID-19 vaccine. The V end lost 2 bases, the J end lost 5 bases, and 14 bases lay between the germline ends. Germline CDR1 reads LGHDT; CDR2 reads YNNKEL (reference sequence). This CDR3 is 15 amino acids long. This TCR came from an adult who received the AZD1222 COVID-19 vaccine. Material: peripheral blood, obtained 28 days after the second AZD1222 dose. The chain combines TRBV3-1 (or the pseudogene TRBV3-2) with TRBJ2-3; possibly TRBD1 or TRBD2 for D (6 bases each). CDR3 DNA sequence: TGTGCCAGCAGCCAATTGCTGGGGGGCGTAGATACGCAGTATTTT. The encoded protein is CASSQLLGGVDTQYF.